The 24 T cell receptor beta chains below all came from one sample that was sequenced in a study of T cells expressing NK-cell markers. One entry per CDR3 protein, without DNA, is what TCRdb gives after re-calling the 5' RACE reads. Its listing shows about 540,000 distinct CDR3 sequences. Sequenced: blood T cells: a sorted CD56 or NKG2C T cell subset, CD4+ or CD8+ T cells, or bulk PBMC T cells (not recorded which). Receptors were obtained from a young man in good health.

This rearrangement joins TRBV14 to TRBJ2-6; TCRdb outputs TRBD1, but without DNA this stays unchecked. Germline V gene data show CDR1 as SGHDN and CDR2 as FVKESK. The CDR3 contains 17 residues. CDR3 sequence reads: CASSLGTGVRGANVLTF.

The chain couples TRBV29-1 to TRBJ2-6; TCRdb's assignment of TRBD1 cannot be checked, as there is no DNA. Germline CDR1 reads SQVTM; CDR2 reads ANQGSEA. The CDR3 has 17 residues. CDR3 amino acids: CSVEVWDRGSGANVLTF.

The CDR3 loop is CASSPYQGVSSYEQYF. V and J are TRBV7-8 and TRBJ2-7; the D call of TRBD1 rests on TCRdb alone, since no DNA is present to check it. Germline CDR1 and CDR2: SGHVS and FQNEAQ. This CDR3 has 16 residues.

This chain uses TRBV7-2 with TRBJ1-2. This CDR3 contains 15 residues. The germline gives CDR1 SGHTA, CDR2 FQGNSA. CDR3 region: CASSLVSGPQYGYTF.

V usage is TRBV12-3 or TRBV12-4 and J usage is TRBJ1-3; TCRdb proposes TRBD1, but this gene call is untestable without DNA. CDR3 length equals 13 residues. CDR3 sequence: CASRPGQGDTIYF.

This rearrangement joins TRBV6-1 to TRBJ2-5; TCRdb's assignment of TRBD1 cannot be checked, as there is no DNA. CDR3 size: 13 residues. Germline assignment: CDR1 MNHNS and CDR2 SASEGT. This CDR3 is CASSAGQLETQYF.

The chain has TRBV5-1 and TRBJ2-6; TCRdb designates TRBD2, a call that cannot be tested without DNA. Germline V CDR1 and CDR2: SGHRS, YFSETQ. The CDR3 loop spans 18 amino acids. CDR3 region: CASSVEAGASAGANVLTF.

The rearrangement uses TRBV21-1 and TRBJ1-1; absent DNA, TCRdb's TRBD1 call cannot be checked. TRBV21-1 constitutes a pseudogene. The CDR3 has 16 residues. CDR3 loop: CASITDPTGQNTEAFF.

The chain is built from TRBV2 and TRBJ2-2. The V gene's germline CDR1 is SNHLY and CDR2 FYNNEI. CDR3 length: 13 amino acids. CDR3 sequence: CASRASITGELFF. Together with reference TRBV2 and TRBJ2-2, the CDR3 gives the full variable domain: EPEVTQTPSHQVTQMGQEVILRCVPISNHLYFYWYRQILGQKVEFLVSFYNNEISEKSEIFDDQFSVERPDGSNFTLKIRSTKLEDSAMYFCASRASITGELFFGEGSRLTVL.

CDR3 protein: CASSLLESNEQFF. The chain joins TRBV12-3 or TRBV12-4 to TRBJ2-1. The CDR3 extends over 13 amino acids.

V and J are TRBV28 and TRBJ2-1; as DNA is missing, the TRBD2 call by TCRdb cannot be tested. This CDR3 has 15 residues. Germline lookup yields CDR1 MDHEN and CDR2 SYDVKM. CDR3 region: CASYWGTVMSREQFF.

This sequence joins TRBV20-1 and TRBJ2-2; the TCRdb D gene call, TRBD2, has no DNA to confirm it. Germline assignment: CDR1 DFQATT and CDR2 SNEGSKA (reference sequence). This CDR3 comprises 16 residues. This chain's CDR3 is CSARDFAGTSTGELFF.

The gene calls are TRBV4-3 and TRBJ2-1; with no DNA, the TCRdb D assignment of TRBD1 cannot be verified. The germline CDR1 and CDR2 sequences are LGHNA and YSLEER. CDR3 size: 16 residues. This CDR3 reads CASSQDRGGPYNEQFF.

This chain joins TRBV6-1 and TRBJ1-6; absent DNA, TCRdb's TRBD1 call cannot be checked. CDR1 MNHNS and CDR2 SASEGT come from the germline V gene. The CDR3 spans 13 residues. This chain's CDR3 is CAIRDTYNSPLHF.

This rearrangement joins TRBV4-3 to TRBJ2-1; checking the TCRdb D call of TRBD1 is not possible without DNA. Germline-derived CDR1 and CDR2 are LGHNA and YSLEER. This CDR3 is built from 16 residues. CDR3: CASSQGVGQGYNEQFF.

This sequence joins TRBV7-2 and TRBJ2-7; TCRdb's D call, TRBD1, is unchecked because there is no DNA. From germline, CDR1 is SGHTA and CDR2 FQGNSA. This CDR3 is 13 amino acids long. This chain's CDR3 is CASSFGTAWEQYF.

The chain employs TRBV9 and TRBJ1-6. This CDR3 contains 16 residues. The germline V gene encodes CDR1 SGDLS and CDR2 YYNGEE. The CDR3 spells CASSAREGSYNSPLHF.

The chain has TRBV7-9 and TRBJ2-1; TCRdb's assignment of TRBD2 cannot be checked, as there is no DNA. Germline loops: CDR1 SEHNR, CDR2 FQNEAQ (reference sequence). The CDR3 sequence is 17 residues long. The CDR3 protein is CASSLGPAGITYNEQFF.

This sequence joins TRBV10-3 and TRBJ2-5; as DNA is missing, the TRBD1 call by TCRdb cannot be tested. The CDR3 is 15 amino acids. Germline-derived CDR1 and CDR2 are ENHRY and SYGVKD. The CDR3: CAISVGTGIQETQYF.

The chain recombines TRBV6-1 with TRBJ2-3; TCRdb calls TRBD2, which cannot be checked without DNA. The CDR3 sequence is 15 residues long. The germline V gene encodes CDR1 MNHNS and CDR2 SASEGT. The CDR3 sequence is CASSTSDYHGDTQYF.

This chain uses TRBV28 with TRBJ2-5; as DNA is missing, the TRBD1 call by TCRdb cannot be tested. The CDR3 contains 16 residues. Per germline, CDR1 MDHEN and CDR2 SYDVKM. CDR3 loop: CATRGFIRDVQETQYF.

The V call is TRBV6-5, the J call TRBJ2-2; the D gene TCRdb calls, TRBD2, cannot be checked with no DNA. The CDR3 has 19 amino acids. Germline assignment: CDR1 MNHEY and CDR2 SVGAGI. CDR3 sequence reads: CASSSSGTSGRGGTGELFF.

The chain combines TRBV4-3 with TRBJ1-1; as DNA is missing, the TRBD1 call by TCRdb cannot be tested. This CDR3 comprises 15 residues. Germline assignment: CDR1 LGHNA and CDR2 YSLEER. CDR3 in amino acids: CASSPTPHGGTEAFF.

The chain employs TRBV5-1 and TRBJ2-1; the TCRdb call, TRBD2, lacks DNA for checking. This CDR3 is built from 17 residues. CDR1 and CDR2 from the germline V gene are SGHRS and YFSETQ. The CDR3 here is CASSFDWRARGGNEQFF.